This record concerns one T cell receptor (beta chain) sequence. Its specificity is unknown. Measured with immunoSEQ multiplex PCR; TCRdb has only the in-frame clones, and not every one. The sample shows roughly 120,000 clones, 92% of them seen only once. Between the trimmed V and J ends, which lost 5 bases and 9 bases, there was a span of 11 bases. The CDR3 covers 12 residues. Germline values: CDR1 SGHTA, CDR2 FQGNSA. This record belongs to a study of T cell responses to AZD1222 COVID-19 vaccine. Second-dose recipients at about 4 or about 12 weeks were treated as one pooled group. Study conclusions and caveats: Targets within unmutated variant regions were reportedly found for nearly half of spike-specific TCRs. The study sampled repertoires only after the peak T cell response. AZD1222 recipients seropositive at baseline numbered only 5 to 7.

This TCR was sampled from an adult who received the AZD1222 COVID-19 vaccine. The material sequenced was peripheral blood, taken 28 days after the second AZD1222 dose. This chain connects TRBV7-2 to TRBJ2-1; possibly TRBD2 for D (6 bases). CDR3 in amino acids: CASSPAEGEQFF. CDR3 nucleotide sequence: TGTGCCAGCAGCCCTGCGGAGGGTGAGCAGTTCTTC. Variable domain in full (rest from reference TRBV7-2 and TRBJ2-1): GAGVSQSPSNKVTEKGKDVELRCDPISGHTALYWYRQSLGQGLEFLIYFQGNSAPDKSGLPSDRFSAERTGGSVSTLTIQRTQQEDSAVYLCASSPAEGEQFFGPGTRLTVL.